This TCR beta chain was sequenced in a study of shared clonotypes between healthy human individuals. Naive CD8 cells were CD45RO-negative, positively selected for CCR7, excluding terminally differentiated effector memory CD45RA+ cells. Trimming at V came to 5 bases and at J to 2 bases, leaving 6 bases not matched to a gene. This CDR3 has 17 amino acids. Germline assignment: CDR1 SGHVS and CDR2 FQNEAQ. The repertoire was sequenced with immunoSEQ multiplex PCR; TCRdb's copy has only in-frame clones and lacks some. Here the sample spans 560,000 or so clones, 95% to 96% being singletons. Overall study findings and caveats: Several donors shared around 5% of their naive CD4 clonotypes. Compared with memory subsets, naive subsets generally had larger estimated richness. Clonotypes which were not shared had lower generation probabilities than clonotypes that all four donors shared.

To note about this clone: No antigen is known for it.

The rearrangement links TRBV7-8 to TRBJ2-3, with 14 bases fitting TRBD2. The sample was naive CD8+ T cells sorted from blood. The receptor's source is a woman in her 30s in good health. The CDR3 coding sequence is TGTGCCAGCAGCCCTCGACTAGCGGGAGGGACCACAGATACGCAGTATTTT. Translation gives CASSPRLAGGTTDTQYF.